This T cell receptor (beta chain) emerged from a study of shared clonotypes between healthy human individuals. Sequencing was at deep level. What was sequenced on ten immunoSEQ deep assay plates was unsorted PBMC DNA. Sequenced by immunoSEQ multiplex PCR; TCRdb stores in-frame clones only, minus some. The sample records 520,000 or so clones, around 74% being singletons. Of note for this clone: The antigen is undetermined.

Whole-study results and caveats: Exclusively blood specimens were collected; tissue repertoires likely differ.

This receptor was taken from a woman aged 35 to 49 in good health. Some clones in this sample may be carry-over from other donors' samples. Material: PBMCs.

DNA for the CDR3: TGTGCCAGCAGCTTAACGGGAGGGCCCGTGGACAATGAGCAGTTCTTC. This translates into CASSLTGGPVDNEQFF. This sequence joins TRBV7-9 and TRBJ2-1, with 8 bases lining up with TRBD2. This CDR3 contains 16 residues. Germline loops: CDR1 SEHNR, CDR2 FQNEAQ (reference sequence). After removal of 2 bases from V and 5 bases from J, the junction contained 8 bases not matched to a gene.